This paragraph covers one T cell receptor (beta chain) sequence. No antigen is known for it. Scientists ran DNA taken from cultured CD4+ T cells through the Oncomine TCR Beta short-read assay for sequencing. After culture, CD4+ T cells served as the source for genomic DNA extraction. TCRdb called the PCR reads again in MiXCR, with one record for every CDR3 protein. The table lists just over 15,000 distinct CDR3 sequences, about 67% of them singletons. Stated treatment: roughly 10-day PBMC culture with coronavirus spike peptide pools or control peptides (ViraFEST assay). Dates of positive PCR ran from March to December 2020, before US Alpha, Beta and Delta variants. These data belong to a study of vaccination and CD4 T cells after COVID-19. Study summary: Stimulation of cells relied on overlapping spike peptides derived from SARS-CoV-2, HCoV-NL63, HCoV-OC43 and HCoV-229E.

Trimming took 4 bases from V and 3 from J, leaving 13 bases between them. CDR1 GTSNPN and CDR2 SVGIG come from the germline V gene (reference sequence). The CDR3 spans 15 residues. The genes are TRBV30 and TRBJ1-6; D is undetermined. The TCR originated in a human donor who had recovered from COVID-19. Input material: CD4+ T cells from blood, cultured in vitro. This CDR3 is CAWTAQNVYNSPLHF. CDR3 DNA sequence: TGTGCCTGGACAGCCCAGAACGTCTATAATTCACCCCTCCACTTT.